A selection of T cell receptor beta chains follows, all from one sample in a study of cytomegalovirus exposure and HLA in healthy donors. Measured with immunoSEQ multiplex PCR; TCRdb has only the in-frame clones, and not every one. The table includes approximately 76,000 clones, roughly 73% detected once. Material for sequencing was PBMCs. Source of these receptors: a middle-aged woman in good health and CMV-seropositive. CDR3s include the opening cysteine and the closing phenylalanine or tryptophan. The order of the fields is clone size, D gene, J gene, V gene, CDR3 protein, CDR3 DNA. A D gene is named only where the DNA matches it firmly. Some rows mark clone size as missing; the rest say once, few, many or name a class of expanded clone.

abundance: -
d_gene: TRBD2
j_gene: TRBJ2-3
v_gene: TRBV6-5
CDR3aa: CASKGTSPPTDTQYF
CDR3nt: TGTGCCAGCAAAGGGACTAGTCCCCCCACAGATACGCAGTATTTT

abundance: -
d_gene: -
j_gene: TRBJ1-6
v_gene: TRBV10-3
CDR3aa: CAISRDNRNSPLHF
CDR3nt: TGTGCCATCAGTCGCGATAATCGGAATTCACCCCTCCACTTT

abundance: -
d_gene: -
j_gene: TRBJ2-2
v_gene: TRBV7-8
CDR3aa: CASSERDANTGELFF
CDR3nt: TGTGCCAGCAGCGAGAGGGATGCGAACACCGGGGAGCTGTTTTTT

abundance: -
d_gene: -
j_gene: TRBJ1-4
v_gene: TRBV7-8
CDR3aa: CASSLRVRDRRNEKLFF
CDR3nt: TGTGCCAGCAGCCTAAGGGTCCGCGACAGAAGAAATGAAAAACTGTTTTTT

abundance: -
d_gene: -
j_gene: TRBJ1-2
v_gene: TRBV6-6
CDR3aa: CASSYSPGDYGYTF
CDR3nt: TGTGCCAGCAGTTATTCTCCAGGGGACTATGGCTACACCTTC

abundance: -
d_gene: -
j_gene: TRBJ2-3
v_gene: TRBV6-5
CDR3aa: CASSWAAGGTDTQYF
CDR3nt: TGTGCCAGCAGCTGGGCAGCCGGGGGCACAGATACGCAGTATTTT

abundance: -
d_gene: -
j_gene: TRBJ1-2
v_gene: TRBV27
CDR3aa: CASSLAGGSGYTF
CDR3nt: TGTGCCAGCAGTTTGGCAGGTGGAAGCGGCTACACCTTC

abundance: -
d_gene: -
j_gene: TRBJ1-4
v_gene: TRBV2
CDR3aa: CASKRSSNEKLFF
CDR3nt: TGTGCCAGCAAGAGAAGTTCTAATGAAAAACTGTTTTTT

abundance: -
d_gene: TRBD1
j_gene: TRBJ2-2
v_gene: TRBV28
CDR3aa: CASSLRTGVMSGELFF
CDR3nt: TGTGCCAGCAGCCTACGGACAGGCGTCATGTCTGGGGAGCTGTTTTTT

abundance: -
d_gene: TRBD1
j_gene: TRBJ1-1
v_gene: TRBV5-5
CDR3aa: CASSLDRGGEAFF
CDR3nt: TGTGCCAGCAGCTTGGACAGGGGTGGTGAAGCTTTCTTT

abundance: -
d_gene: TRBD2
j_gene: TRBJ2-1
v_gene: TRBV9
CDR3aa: CASSLRTGTSGFSEQFF
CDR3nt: TGTGCCAGCAGCCTGCGGACAGGGACTAGCGGTTTCAGTGAGCAGTTCTTC

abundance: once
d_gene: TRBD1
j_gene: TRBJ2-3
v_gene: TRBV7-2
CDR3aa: CASSPSTGGGDTQYF
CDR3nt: TGTGCCAGCAGCCCCTCGACAGGGGGCGGGGATACGCAGTATTTT

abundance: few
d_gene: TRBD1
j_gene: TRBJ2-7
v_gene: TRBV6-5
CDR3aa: CASSYLGGEVYEQYF
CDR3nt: TGTGCCAGCAGTTACTTAGGGGGCGAGGTCTACGAGCAGTACTTC

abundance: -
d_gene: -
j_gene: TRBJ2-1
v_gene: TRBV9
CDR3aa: CASSVEGGASYNEQFF
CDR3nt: TGTGCCAGCAGCGTAGAAGGGGGGGCATCATACAATGAGCAGTTCTTC

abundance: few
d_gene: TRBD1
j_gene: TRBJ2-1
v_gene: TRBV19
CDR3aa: CASSIRGREFF
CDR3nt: TGTGCCAGTAGTATAAGGGGGCGTGAGTTCTTC

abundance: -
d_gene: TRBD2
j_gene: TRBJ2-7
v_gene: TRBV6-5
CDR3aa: CASSYSWSSGAYEQYF
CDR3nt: TGTGCCAGCAGTTACTCGTGGTCTAGCGGGGCCTACGAGCAGTACTTC

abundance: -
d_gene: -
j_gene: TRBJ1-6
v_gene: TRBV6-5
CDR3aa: CASSYSTASPLHF
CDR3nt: TGTGCCAGCAGTTACTCGACAGCTTCACCCCTCCACTTT

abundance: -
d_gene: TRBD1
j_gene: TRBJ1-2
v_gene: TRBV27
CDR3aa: CASSSRQGRDGYTF
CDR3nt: TGTGCCAGCAGTTCAAGACAGGGGAGAGATGGCTACACCTTC

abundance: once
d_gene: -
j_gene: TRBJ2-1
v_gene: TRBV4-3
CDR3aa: CASSQEPRNPYNEQFF
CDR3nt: TGCGCCAGCAGCCAAGAACCCAGGAATCCCTACAATGAGCAGTTCTTC

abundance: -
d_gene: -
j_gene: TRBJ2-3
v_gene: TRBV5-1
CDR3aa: CASSLTPGTDTQYF
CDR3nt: TGCGCCAGCAGCCTGACGCCGGGGACAGATACGCAGTATTTT

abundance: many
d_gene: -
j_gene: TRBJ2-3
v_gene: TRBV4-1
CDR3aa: CASSQEGGAPTQYF
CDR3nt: TGCGCCAGCAGCCAAGAGGGCGGGGCACCAACGCAGTATTTT

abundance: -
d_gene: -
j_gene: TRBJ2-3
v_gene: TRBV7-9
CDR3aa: CASSSATSFGADTQYF
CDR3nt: TGTGCCAGCAGCTCAGCAACTAGCTTTGGGGCAGATACGCAGTATTTT

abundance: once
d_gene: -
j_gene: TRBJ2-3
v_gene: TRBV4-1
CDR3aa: CASSQDQGQPWGTDTQYF
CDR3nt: TGCGCCAGCAGCCAAGATCAAGGACAGCCCTGGGGCACAGATACGCAGTATTTT

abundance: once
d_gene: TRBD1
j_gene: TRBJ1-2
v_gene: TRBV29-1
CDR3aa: CSVSPHLRTGEGYTF
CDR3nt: TGCAGCGTCTCCCCTCACCTGCGGACAGGAGAAGGCTACACCTTC

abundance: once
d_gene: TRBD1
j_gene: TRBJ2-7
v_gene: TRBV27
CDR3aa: CASRTGFAQNYEQYF
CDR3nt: TGTGCCTCACGGACAGGGTTCGCCCAGAACTACGAGCAGTACTTC

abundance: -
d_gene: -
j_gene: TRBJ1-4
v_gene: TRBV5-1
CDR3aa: CASSLAGEKLFF
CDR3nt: TGCGCCAGCAGCTTGGCCGGGGAAAAACTGTTTTTT

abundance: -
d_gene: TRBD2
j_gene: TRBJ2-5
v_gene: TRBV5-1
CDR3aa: CASGEGSQETQYF
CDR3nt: TGCGCCAGCGGGGAGGGGAGCCAAGAGACCCAGTACTTC

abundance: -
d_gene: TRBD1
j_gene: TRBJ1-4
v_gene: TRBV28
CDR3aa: CASMGQGAGEKLFF
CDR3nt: TGTGCCAGCATGGGACAGGGGGCGGGTGAAAAACTGTTTTTT

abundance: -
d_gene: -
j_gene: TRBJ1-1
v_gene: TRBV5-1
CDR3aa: CASTGTFSNTEAFF
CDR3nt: TGCGCCAGCACAGGGACTTTTTCGAACACTGAAGCTTTCTTT

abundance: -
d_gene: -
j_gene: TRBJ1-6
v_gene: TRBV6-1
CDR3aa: CASSEYRQNNSPLHF
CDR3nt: TGTGCCAGCAGTGAATACAGGCAGAATAATTCACCCCTCCACTTT

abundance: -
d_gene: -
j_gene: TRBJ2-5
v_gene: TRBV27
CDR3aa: CASRGAGEETQYF
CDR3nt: TGTGCCAGCAGAGGCGCAGGGGAAGAGACCCAGTACTTC

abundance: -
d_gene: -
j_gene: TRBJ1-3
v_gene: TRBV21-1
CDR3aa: CASASPHLNREQGYGNTIYF
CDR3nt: TGTGCCAGCGCAAGCCCCCATCTAAACCGAGAACAGGGTTACGGAAACACCATATATTTT

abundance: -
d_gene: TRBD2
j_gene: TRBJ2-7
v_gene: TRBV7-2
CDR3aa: CASSIAGGTYEQYF
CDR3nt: TGTGCCAGCAGCATCGCGGGGGGGACCTACGAGCAGTACTTC

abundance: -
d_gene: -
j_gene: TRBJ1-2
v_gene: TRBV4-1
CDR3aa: CASSQDEAFRYGYTF
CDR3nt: TGCGCCAGCAGCCAAGATGAGGCATTTCGGTATGGCTACACCTTC

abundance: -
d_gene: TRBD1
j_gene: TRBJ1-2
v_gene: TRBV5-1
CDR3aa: CASGTGYTDGYTF
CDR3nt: TGCGCCAGCGGGACAGGGTATACGGATGGCTACACCTTC

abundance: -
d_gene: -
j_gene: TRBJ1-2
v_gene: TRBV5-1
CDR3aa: CASSLPGVNYGYTF
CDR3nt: TGCGCCAGCAGCTTGCCAGGGGTCAACTATGGCTACACCTTC

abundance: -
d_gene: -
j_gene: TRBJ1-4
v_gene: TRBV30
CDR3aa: CAWNLDFNEKLFF
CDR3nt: TGTGCCTGGAATTTGGACTTTAATGAAAAACTGTTTTTT

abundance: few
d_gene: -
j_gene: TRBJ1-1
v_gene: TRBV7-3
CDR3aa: CASSLTGNTEAFF
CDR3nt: TGTGCCAGCAGCTTGACAGGGAACACTGAAGCTTTCTTT

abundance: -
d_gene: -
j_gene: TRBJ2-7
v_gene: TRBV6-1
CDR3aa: CAIKDTRGQYF
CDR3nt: TGTGCCATCAAAGACACCAGGGGGCAGTACTTC

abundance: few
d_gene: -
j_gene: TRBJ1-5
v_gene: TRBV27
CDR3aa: CASSPRTMGNQPQHF
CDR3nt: TGTGCCAGCAGTCCGCGGACAATGGGGAATCAGCCCCAGCATTTT

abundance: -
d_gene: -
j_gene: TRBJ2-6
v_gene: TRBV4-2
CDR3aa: CASSQGQANVLTF
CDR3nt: TGTGCCAGCAGCCAAGGACAGGCCAACGTCCTGACTTTC